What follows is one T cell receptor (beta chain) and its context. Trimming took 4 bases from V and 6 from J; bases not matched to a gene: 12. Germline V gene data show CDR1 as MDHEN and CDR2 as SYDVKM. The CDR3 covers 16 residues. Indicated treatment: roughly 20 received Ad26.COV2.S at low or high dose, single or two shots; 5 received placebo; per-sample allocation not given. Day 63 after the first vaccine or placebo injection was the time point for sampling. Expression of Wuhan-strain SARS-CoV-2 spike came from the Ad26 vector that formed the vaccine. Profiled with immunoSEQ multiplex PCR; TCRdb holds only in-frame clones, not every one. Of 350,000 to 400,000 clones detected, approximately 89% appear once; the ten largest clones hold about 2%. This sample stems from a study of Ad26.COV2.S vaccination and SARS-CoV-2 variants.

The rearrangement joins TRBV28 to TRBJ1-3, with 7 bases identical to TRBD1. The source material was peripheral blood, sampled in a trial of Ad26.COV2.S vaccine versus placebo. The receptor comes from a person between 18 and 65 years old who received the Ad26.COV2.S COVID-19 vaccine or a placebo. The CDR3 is CASSSTTGRGANTIYF. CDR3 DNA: TGTGCCAGCAGTTCTACGACAGGGCGGGGGGCAAACACCATATATTTT.